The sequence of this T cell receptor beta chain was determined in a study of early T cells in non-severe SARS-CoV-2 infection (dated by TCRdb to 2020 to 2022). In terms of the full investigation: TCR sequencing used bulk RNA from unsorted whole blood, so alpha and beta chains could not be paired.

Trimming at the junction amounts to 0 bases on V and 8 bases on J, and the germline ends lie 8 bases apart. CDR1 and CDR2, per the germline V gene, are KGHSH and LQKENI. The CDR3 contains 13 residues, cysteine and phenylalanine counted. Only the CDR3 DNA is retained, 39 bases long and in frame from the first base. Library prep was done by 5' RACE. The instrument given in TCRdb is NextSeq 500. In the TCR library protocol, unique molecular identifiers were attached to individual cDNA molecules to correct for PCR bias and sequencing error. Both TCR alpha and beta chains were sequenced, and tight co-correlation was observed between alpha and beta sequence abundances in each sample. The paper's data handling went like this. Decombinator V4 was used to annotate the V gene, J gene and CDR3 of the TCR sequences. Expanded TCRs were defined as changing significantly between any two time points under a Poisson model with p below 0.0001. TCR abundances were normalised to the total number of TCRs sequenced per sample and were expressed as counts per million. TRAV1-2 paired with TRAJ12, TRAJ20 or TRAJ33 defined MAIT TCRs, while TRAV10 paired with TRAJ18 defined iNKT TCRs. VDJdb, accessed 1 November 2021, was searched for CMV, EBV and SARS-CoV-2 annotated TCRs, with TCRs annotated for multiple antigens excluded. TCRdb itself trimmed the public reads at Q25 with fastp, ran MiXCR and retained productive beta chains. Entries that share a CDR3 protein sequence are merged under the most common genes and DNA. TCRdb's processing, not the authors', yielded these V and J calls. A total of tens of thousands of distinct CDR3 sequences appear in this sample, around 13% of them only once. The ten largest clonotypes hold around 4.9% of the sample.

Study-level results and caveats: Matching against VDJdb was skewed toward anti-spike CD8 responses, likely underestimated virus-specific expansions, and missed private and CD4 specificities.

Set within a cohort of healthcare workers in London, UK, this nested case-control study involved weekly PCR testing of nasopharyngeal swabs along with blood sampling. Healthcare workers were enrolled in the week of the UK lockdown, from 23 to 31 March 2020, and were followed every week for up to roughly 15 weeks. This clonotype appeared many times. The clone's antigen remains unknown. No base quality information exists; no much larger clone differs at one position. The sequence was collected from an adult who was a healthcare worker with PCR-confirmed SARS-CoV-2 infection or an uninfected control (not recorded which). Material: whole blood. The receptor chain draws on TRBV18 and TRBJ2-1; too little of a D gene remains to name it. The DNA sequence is TGTGCCAGCTCACCACCGGCTTTAGATGAGCAGTTCTTC. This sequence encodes CASSPPALDEQFF.